What follows are 23 T cell receptor beta chains derived from one specimen sequenced in a study of CD8 T cells in ankylosing spondylitis. Each CDR3 protein gets one entry after TCRdb re-called the 5' RACE reads with MiXCR. Here the sample spans roughly 470,000 distinct CDR3 sequences, 20% to 30% being singletons. General study results and limits: Blood from ankylosing spondylitis patients appeared to carry a characteristic roughly 8-variant TCR beta motif.

No antigens are known for them. Sequencing was done on a sample of blood, either unsorted or a sorted T cell fraction (not recorded which). The receptors come from a male donor with ankylosing spondylitis.

This chain's CDR3 is CASSTAEEQYV. In nucleotides, the CDR3 is TGTGCCAGCAGTACGGCGGAGGAGCAGTACGTC. The V call is TRBV2, the J call TRBJ2-7, with no clear D. V was shortened by 5 bases and J by 7 bases, with 9 bases between the two germline ends. The CDR3 is 11 amino acids. Germline V gene data show CDR1 as SNHLY and CDR2 as FYNNEI.

The chain links TRBV11-2 to TRBJ2-7; unclear D gene. Germline CDR1 reads SGHAT; CDR2 reads FQNNGV. The CDR3 is 14 amino acids. The ends were cut back, 5 bases at V and 3 bases at J, with 14 bases in the middle. This CDR3 is CASSPSGGIYEQYF. CDR3 DNA: TGTGCCAGCAGCCCGTCGGGCGGCATCTACGAGCAGTACTTC.

The chain carries TRBV5-1 and TRBJ1-6, with unresolved D. V was trimmed by 0 bases and J by 10 bases, leaving 14 bases between them. The CDR3 has 15 residues. CDR1 is SGHRS and CDR2 is YFSETQ in the germline V gene. The CDR3 DNA follows: TGCGCCAGCAGCTTGGGCGAGGCCACTGGATCACCCCTCCACTTT. It encodes CASSLGEATGSPLHF.

This clonotype was counted between two and nine times. This sequence joins TRBV5-1 and TRBJ2-5; maybe TRBD2 (6 bases). This CDR3 is built from 14 residues. Germline values: CDR1 SGHRS, CDR2 YFSETQ. The V and J ends lost 4 bases and 5 bases respectively, with 15 bases between them. The CDR3 DNA is TGCGCCAGCAGCCCCGGTGGAGGGTGGGAGACCCAGTACTTC. Amino acids: CASSPGGGWETQYF.

Only a few counts were recorded for this clonotype. The CDR3 region is CATSDNGYNEQFF. The CDR3 region has the DNA TGTGCCACCAGTGACAACGGTTACAATGAGCAGTTCTTC. The gene calls are TRBV24-1 and TRBJ2-1, with unresolved D. CDR3 length: 13 residues. Germline values: CDR1 KGHDR, CDR2 SFDVKD. Trimming stripped 4 bases from V and 4 bases from J, with 7 bases between.

This clonotype came up a few times. The rearrangement links TRBV6-5 to TRBJ2-7, with 11 bases aligning to TRBD1. After removal of 2 bases from V and 4 bases from J, the junction contained 4 bases not matched to a gene. Germline CDR1 is MNHEY and CDR2 is SVGAGI. The CDR3 spans 15 residues. CDR3 protein: CASSYRDRGSYEQYF. The CDR3, as DNA: TGTGCCAGCAGTTACCGGGACAGGGGGAGTTACGAGCAGTACTTC.

J is TRBJ1-1 and V is TRBV29-1, with a possible D match to TRBD1 (6 bases). This CDR3 region has 13 residues. Looked up from germline, CDR1 is SQVTM and CDR2 is ANQGSEA. V shed 4 bases and J shed 4 bases, with 13 bases lying between them. The CDR3: CSVGQGKGTEAFF. CDR3 in DNA: TGCAGCGTTGGGCAGGGGAAGGGCACTGAAGCTTTCTTT.

The DNA for the CDR3 is TGTGCCAGCAGTGTTACAGGGGGCCTGGAGGAAAAACTGTTTTTT. This sequence encodes CASSVTGGLEEKLFF. The chain is built from TRBV6-1 and TRBJ1-4; 9 positions match TRBD1. Per germline, CDR1 MNHNS and CDR2 SASEGT. The ends lost 4 bases at V and 8 bases at J; junction bases unmatched: 8. The CDR3 runs to 15 residues.

This chain uses TRBV13 with TRBJ2-1, with D unresolved. The germline V and J ends were trimmed by 5 bases and 4 bases, with 9 bases remaining between them. Germline-derived CDR1 and CDR2 are PRHDT and FYEKMQ (reference sequence). The CDR3 runs to 13 residues. The CDR3 nucleotides are TGTGCCAGCAGCACCGACACATACAATGAGCAGTTCTTC. Its translation: CASSTDTYNEQFF.

This clonotype has at least ten counts. The chain carries TRBV4-2 and TRBJ2-2, with D possibly called TRBD1 or TRBD2 (5 bases each). Per the germline V gene, CDR1 is LGHNA and CDR2 is YNFKEQ. CDR3 length equals 17 residues. V gave up 0 bases and J gave up 6 bases, with 17 bases separating them. In DNA, the CDR3 is TGTGCCAGCAGCCAAGATCCAACGGGTGGGGGTTCCGGGGAGCTGTTTTTT. Its translation is CASSQDPTGGGSGELFF.

The V and J genes are TRBV7-9 and TRBJ2-2; no reliable D call. Trimming left V 2 bases short and J 4 bases short, with 8 bases between. Per the germline V gene, CDR1 is SEHNR and CDR2 is FQNEAQ (reference sequence). The CDR3 is 14 amino acids. DNA of the CDR3: TGTGCCAGCAGCTTACACGATTCCACCGGGGAGCTGTTTTTT. The encoded protein is CASSLHDSTGELFF.

With respect to this clonotype: The junction and the germline gene differ at one end; a read error may be behind it. The chain joins TRBV3-1 to TRBJ2-1; 11 nucleotides line up with TRBD2. Germline values: CDR1 LGHDT, CDR2 YNNKEL (reference sequence). This CDR3 comprises 15 residues. The CDR3 loop reads CASSQVTSGAFHPVF. In DNA form, the CDR3 reads TGTGCCAGCAGCCAAGTGACTAGCGGGGCTTTCCACCCCGTCTTC.

V and J are TRBV27 and TRBJ2-1, with TRBD2 identical over 13 bases. Germline CDR1 reads MNHEY; CDR2 reads SMNVEV (reference sequence). The CDR3 consists of 16 residues. Trimming took 6 bases from V and 9 from J; bases not matched to a gene: 11. The CDR3, as DNA: TGTGCCAGCAGAGGACTAGCGGGAGCTAGATTTAGTGAGCAGTTCTTC. Translation: CASRGLAGARFSEQFF.

This chain uses TRBV2 with TRBJ1-3; D gene uncertain. The CDR3 consists of 15 residues. Trimming stripped 5 bases from V and 0 bases from J, with 11 bases between. Germline CDR1 and CDR2: SNHLY and FYNNEI. CDR3 bases: TGTGCCAGCAGTTCGTACACCAACTCTGGAAACACCATATATTTT. Translating gives CASSSYTNSGNTIYF.

The gene calls are TRBV5-1 and TRBJ1-3; no reliable D call. The CDR3 totals 13 residues. The V end was cut by 0 bases, the J end by 10 bases, with 11 bases between. Germline values: CDR1 SGHRS, CDR2 YFSETQ. The CDR3 spells CASSLETRRTIYF. CDR3 bases: TGCGCCAGCAGCTTGGAGACCCGGAGGACCATATATTTT.

V and J are TRBV20-1 and TRBJ2-1; tentatively, D is TRBD2 (5 bases). Germline CDR1 reads DFQATT; CDR2 reads SNEGSKA (reference sequence). V shed 3 bases and J shed 8 bases, with 11 bases lying between them. The CDR3 length is 12 residues. This chain's CDR3 is CSARRLAYEQFF. DNA of the CDR3: TGCAGTGCTAGGCGTCTAGCCTATGAGCAGTTCTTC.

V usage is TRBV20-1 and J usage is TRBJ1-1; D is unclear. The CDR3 spans 13 residues. The V end was cut by 6 bases, the J end by 5 bases, with 16 bases between. Germline V lookup: CDR1 DFQATT, CDR2 SNEGSKA (reference sequence). This CDR3 reads CSATVASNTEAFF. CDR3 in DNA: TGCAGTGCCACCGTGGCATCGAATACTGAAGCTTTCTTT.

This clonotype was seen more than once but under ten times. The chain combines TRBV15 with TRBJ2-3; tentatively, D is TRBD2 (6 bases). CDR1 is LNHNV, CDR2 YYDKDF, per germline (reference sequence). The CDR3 extends over 15 amino acids. V lost 1 base and J 2 bases, leaving 10 bases between the germline ends. DNA of the CDR3: TGTGCCACCAGCAGAGCGGGGGTATACACAGATACGCAGTATTTT. Residues: CATSRAGVYTDTQYF.

This clonotype occurred once. This chain connects TRBV2 to TRBJ2-7, with no clear D. Trimming took 7 bases from V and 2 from J, leaving 15 bases between them. The germline V gene encodes CDR1 SNHLY and CDR2 FYNNEI. CDR3 length: 14 amino acids. The CDR3 sequence is CASIGSEIPYEQYF. The CDR3 coding sequence is TGTGCCAGCATAGGAAGCGAAATTCCCTACGAGCAGTACTTC.

This chain's CDR3 is CATILTGIWTEAFF. In DNA, the CDR3 is TGTGCCACCATTTTAACAGGGATTTGGACTGAAGCTTTCTTT. The rearrangement uses TRBV12-3 or TRBV12-4 and TRBJ1-1; D is possibly TRBD1 (6 bases). There are 14 residues in the CDR3. The ends were cut back, 10 bases at V and 5 bases at J, with 20 bases in the middle.

This clonotype has only a few counts. The chain recombines TRBV25-1 with TRBJ2-7; D not resolved. Trimming took off 6 bases at V and 2 bases at J, with 8 bases between the two ends. Germline V gene sequence: CDR1 MGHDK, CDR2 SYGVNS. This CDR3 has 12 residues. The CDR3: CASSESTYEQYF. CDR3 DNA: TGTGCCAGCAGCGAGAGCACCTACGAGCAGTACTTC.

This clonotype was seen a few times. The chain joins TRBV20-1 to TRBJ2-3; D gene ambiguous. The V and J ends lost 3 bases and 2 bases respectively, with 6 bases between them. The germline V gene has CDR1 DFQATT and CDR2 SNEGSKA (reference sequence). The CDR3 runs to 12 residues. DNA of the CDR3: TGCAGTGCTAGTGAGGACACAGATACGCAGTATTTT. Its translation: CSASEDTDTQYF.

The genes are TRBV5-1 and TRBJ2-5; 11 positions agree with TRBD2. This CDR3 comprises 16 residues. Trimming cost V 1 base and J 3 bases; bases outside gene matches: 5. Germline lookup yields CDR1 SGHRS and CDR2 YFSETQ. The chain's CDR3 is CASSLRLAGWEETQYF. CDR3 DNA sequence: TGCGCCAGCAGCTTGAGACTAGCGGGGTGGGAAGAGACCCAGTACTTC. Drawing the rest from reference TRBV5-1 and TRBJ2-5, the complete variable domain is KAGVTQTPRYLIKTRGQQVTLSCSPISGHRSVSWYQQTPGQGLQFLFEYFSETQRNKGNFPGRFSGRQFSNSRSEMNVSTLELGDSALYLCASSLRLAGWEETQYFGPGTRLLVL.